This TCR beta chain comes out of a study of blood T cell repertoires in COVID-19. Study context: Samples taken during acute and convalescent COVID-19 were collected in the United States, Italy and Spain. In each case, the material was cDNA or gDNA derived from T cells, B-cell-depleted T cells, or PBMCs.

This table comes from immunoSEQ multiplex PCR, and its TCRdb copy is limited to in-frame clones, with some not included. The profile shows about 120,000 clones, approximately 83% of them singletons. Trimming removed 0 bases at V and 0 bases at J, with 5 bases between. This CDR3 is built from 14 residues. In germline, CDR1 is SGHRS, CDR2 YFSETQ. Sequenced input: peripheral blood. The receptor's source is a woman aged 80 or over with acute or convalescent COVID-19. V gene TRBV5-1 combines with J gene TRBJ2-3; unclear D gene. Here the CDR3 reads CASSLAESTDTQYF. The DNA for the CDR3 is TGCGCCAGCAGCTTGGCAGAAAGCACAGATACGCAGTATTTT.